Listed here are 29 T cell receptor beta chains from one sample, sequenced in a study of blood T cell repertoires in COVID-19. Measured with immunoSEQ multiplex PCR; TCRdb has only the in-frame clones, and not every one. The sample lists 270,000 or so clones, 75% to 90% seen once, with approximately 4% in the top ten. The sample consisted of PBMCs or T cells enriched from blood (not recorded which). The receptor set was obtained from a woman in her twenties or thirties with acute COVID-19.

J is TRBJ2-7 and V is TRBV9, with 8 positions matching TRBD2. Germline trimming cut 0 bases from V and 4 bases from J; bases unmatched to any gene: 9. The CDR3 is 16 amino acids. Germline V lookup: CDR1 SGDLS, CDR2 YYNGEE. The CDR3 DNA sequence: TGTGCCAGCAGCGTAGCCGGTCGGGAGGGCCTATACGAGCAGTACTTC. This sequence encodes CASSVAGREGLYEQYF.

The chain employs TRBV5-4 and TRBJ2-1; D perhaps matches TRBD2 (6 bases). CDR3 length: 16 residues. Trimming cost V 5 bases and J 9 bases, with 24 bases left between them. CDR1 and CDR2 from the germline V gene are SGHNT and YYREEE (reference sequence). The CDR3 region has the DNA TGTGCCAGCAGAACCTTTGGGGGAGGAGCGGTTGGTGAGCAGTTCTTC. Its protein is CASRTFGGGAVGEQFF.

The CDR3 sequence: CASGLVGGTALTEAFF. As DNA, the CDR3 is TGTGCTAGTGGTTTGGTAGGAGGGACCGCGCTAACTGAAGCTTTCTTT. The rearrangement uses TRBV12-5 and TRBJ1-1; D perhaps matches TRBD1 (5 bases). This CDR3 is 16 amino acids long. V lost 0 bases, J lost 5 bases, and 16 bases lay in between. Germline CDR1 and CDR2: LGHNT and FRNRAP. The whole variable domain, filled in from reference TRBV12-5 and TRBJ1-1, reads DARVTQTPRHKVTEMGQEVTMRCQPILGHNTVFWYRQTMMQGLELLAYFRNRAPLDDSGMPKDRFSAEMPDATLATLKIQPSEPRDSAVYFCASGLVGGTALTEAFFGQGTRLTVV.

CDR3 sequence: CASSVSGGLQETQYF. The CDR3 DNA reads TGCGCCAGCAGCGTTAGCGGGGGACTACAAGAGACCCAGTACTTC. This sequence joins TRBV5-1 and TRBJ2-5, with TRBD2 matching 9 bases. Germline CDR1 SGHRS, CDR2 YFSETQ. This CDR3 has 15 amino acids. With V trimmed by 4 bases and J by 2 bases, 6 bases remained unmatched.

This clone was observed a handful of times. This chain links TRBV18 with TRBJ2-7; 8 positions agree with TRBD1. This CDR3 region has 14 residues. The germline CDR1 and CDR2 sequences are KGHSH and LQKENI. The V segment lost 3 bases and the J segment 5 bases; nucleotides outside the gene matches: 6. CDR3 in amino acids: CASSPSLTGDEQYF. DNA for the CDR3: TGTGCCAGCTCACCCTCTTTGACAGGGGACGAGCAGTACTTC.

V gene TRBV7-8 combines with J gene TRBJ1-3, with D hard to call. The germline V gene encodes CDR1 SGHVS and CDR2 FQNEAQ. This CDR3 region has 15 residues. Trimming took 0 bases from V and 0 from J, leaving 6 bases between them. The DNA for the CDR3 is TGTGCCAGCAGCTTAGCAGAGAGCTCTGGAAACACCATATATTTT. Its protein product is CASSLAESSGNTIYF.

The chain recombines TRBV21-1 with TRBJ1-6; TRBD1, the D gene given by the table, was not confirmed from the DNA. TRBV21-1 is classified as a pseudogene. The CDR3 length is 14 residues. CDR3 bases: TGTGCCAGCAGCGACGGGACAGGTAATTCACCCCTCCACTTT. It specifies CASSDGTGNSPLHF.

CDR3 in amino acids: CASSVGASGRLETQYF. The DNA for the CDR3 is TGTGCCAGCAGCGTAGGGGCTAGCGGGAGACTAGAGACCCAGTACTTC. The chain combines TRBV9 with TRBJ2-5; 10 bases are shared with TRBD2. The CDR3 extends over 16 amino acids. V was clipped by 0 bases and J by 4 bases; unmatched bases: 6. Germline-derived CDR1 and CDR2 are SGDLS and YYNGEE.

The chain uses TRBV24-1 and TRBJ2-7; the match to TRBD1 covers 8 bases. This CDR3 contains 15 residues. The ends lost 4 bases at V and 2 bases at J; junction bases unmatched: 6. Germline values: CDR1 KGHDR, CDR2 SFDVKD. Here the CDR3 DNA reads TGTGCCACCAGTGACAACACAGGGGGTACCTACGAGCAGTACTTC. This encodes CATSDNTGGTYEQYF.

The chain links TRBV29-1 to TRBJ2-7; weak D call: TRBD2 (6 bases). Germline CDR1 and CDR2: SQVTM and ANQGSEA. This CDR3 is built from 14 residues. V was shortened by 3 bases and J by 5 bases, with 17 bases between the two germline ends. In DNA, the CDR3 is TGCAGCGTTGACTTGGGAGGTTACGGAAACGAGCAGTACTTC. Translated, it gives CSVDLGGYGNEQYF.

CDR3 bases: TGCGCCAGCAGCCAAGTCCAGTCCTACGAGCAGTACTTC. The encoded protein is CASSQVQSYEQYF. The V call is TRBV4-1, the J call TRBJ2-7; D remains unclear. Trimming pared 1 base from V and 1 base from J, leaving 5 bases between. Looked up from germline, CDR1 is MGHRA and CDR2 is YSYEKL. The CDR3 consists of 13 residues.

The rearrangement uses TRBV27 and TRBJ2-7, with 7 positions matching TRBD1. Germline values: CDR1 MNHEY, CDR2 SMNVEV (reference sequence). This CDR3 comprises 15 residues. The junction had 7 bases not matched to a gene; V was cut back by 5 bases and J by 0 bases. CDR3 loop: CASSTTGTSSYEQYF. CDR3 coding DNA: TGTGCCAGCAGTACGACAGGGACGAGCTCCTACGAGCAGTACTTC.

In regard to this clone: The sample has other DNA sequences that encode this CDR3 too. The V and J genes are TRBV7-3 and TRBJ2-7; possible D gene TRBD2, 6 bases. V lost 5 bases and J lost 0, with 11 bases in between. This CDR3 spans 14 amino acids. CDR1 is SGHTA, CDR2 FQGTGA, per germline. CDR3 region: CASSPGGSSYEQYF. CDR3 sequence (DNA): TGTGCCAGCAGCCCTGGAGGGAGCTCCTACGAGCAGTACTTC. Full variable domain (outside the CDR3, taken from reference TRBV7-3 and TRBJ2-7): GAGVSQTPSNKVTEKGKYVELRCDPISGHTALYWYRQSLGQGPEFLIYFQGTGAADDSGLPNDRFFAVRPEGSVSTLKIQRTERGDSAVYLCASSPGGSSYEQYFGPGTRLTVT.

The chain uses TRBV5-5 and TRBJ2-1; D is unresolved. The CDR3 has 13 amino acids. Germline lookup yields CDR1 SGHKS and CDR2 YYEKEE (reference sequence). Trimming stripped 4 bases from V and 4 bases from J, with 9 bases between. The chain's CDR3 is CASSAIVYNEQFF. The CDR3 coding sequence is TGTGCCAGCAGCGCGATTGTATACAATGAGCAGTTCTTC.

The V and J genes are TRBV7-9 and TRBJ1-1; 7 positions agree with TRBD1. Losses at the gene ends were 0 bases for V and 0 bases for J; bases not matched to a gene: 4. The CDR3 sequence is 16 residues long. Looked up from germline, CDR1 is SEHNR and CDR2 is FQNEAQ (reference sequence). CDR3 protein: CASSLAVTGVNTEAFF. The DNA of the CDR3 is TGTGCCAGCAGCTTAGCGGTTACAGGGGTGAACACTGAAGCTTTCTTT.

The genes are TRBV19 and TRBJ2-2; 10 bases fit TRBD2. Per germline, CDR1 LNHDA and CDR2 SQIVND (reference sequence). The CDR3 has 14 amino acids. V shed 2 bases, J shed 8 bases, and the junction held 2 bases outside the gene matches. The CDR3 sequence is CASSILAGEGELFF. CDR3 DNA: TGTGCCAGTAGTATACTAGCGGGAGAGGGGGAGCTGTTTTTT.

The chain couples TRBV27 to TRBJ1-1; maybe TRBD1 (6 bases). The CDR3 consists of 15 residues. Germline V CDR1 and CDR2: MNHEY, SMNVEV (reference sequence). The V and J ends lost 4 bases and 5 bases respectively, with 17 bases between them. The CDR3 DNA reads TGTGCCAGCAGTTCCATACAGGGTCGGGGTACTGAAGCTTTCTTT. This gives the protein CASSSIQGRGTEAFF.

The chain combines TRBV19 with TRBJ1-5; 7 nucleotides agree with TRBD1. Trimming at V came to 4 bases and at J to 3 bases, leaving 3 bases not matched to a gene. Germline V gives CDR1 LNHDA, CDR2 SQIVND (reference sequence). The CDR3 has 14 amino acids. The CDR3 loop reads CASSTTGANQPQHF. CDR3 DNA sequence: TGTGCCAGTAGTACCACAGGGGCCAATCAGCCCCAGCATTTT.

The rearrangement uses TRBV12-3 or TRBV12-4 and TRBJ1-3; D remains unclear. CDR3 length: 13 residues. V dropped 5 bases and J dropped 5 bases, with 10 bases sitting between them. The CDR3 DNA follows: TGTGCCAGCAGTCCCGACTGGAGAAACACCATATATTTT. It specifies CASSPDWRNTIYF.

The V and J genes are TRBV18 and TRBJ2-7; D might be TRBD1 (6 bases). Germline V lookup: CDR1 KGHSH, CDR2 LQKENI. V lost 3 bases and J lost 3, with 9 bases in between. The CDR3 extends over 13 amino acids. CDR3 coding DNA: TGTGCCAGCTCACCGGGGACAAACTACGAGCAGTACTTC. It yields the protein CASSPGTNYEQYF.

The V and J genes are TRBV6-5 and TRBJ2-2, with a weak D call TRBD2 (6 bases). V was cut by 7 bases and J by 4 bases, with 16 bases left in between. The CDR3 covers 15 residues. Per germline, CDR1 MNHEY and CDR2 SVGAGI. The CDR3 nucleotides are TGTGCCAGCACTAGTGGCGGAGGGCGCACCGGGGAGCTGTTTTTT. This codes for CASTSGGGRTGELFF.

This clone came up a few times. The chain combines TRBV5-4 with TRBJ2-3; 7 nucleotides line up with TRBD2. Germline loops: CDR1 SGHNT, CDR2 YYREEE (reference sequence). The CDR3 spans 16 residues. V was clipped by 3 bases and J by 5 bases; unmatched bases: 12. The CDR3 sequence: CASSWTSGGRQDTQYF. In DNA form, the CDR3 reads TGTGCCAGCAGCTGGACTTCGGGAGGCCGTCAAGATACGCAGTATTTT.

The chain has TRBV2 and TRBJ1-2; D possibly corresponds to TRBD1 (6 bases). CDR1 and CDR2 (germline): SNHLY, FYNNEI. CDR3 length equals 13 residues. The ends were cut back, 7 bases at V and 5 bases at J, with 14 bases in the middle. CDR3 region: CASTGGLGYGYTF. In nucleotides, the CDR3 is TGTGCCAGCACTGGGGGCCTAGGGTATGGCTACACCTTC.

Here the CDR3 DNA reads TGTGCCAGCGGGGCAGGGGAGAAGGCCGGGGAGCTGTTTTTT. This sequence encodes CASGAGEKAGELFF. The chain carries TRBV3-1 (or the pseudogene TRBV3-2) and TRBJ2-2, with TRBD1 as a possible D gene (6 bases). CDR1 LGHDT and CDR2 YNNKEL come from the germline V gene (reference sequence). Trimming pared 8 bases from V and 6 bases from J, leaving 16 bases between. CDR3 length: 14 amino acids.

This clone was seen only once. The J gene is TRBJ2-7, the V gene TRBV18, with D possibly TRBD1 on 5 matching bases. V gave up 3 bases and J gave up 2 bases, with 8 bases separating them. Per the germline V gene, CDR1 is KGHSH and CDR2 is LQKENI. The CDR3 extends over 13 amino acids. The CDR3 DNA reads TGTGCCAGCTCACCTAGGACAACCTACGAGCAGTACTTC. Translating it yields CASSPRTTYEQYF. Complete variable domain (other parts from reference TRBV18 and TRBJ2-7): NAGVMQNPRHLVRRRGQEARLRCSPMKGHSHVYWYRQLPEEGLKFMVYLQKENIIDESGMPKERFSAEFPKEGPSILRIQQVVRGDSAAYFCASSPRTTYEQYFGPGTRLTVT.

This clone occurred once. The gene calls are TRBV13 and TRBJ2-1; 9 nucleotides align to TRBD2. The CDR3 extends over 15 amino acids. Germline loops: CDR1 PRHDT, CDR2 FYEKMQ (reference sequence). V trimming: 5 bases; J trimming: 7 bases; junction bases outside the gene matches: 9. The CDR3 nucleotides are TGTGCCAGCAGCCCCCGCGGTAGCGGGAGTAATGAGCAGTTCTTC. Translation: CASSPRGSGSNEQFF.

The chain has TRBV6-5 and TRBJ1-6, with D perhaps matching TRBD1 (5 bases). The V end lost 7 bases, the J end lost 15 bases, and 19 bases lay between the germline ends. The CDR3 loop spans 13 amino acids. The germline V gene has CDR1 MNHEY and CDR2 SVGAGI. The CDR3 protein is CASTGSGTWVLHF. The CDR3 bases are TGTGCCAGCACCGGAAGCGGGACTTGGGTCCTCCACTTT.

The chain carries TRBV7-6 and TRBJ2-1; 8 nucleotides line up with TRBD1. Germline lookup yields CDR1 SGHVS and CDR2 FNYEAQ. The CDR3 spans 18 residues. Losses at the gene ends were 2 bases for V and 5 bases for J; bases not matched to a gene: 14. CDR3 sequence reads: CASSLTTGRQGANNEQFF. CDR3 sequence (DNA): TGTGCCAGCAGCTTAACGACGGGTCGGCAGGGGGCCAACAATGAGCAGTTCTTC.

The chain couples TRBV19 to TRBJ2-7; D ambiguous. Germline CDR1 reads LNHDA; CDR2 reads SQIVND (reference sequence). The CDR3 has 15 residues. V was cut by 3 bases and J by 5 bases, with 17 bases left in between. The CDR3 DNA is TGTGCCAGTAGTATGTACAGTTCAAATCAGGACGAGCAGTACTTC. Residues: CASSMYSSNQDEQYF.